The 5 T cell receptor beta chains below all came from one sample that was sequenced in a study of control samples from healthy donors and cancer patients. TCRdb's copy holds only in-frame clones and misses some; the assay was immunoSEQ multiplex PCR. Among about 80,000 clones listed, 91% were seen once. The sample was blood. These receptors all come from a man aged 50-60 years in good health.

This chain links TRBV25-1 with TRBJ2-2; D may be TRBD1 (7 bases). V was cut by 8 bases and J by 9 bases, with 16 bases left in between. The CDR3 is made up of 13 amino acids. CDR1 is MGHDK, CDR2 SYGVNS, per germline. In DNA, the CDR3 is TGTGCCAGCGAACCCCAGGGGGGCAGGGAGCTGTTTTTT. Translation gives CASEPQGGRELFF.

The chain couples TRBV7-9 to TRBJ2-1, with D uncertain. Looked up from germline, CDR1 is SEHNR and CDR2 is FQNEAQ (reference sequence). There are 13 residues in the CDR3. Between the trimmed V and J ends, which lost 3 bases and 6 bases, there was a span of 9 bases. The CDR3 spells CASSFRSFNEQFF. DNA of the CDR3: TGTGCCAGCAGCTTTAGATCTTTCAATGAGCAGTTCTTC.

The chain uses TRBV5-1 and TRBJ1-2; D is ambiguous. This CDR3 contains 13 residues. Trimming removed 0 bases from V and 4 bases from J, with 7 bases in between. Germline-derived CDR1 and CDR2 are SGHRS and YFSETQ. The CDR3 DNA follows: TGCGCCAGCAGCTTGGAAGGTACCTATGGCTACACCTTC. Protein: CASSLEGTYGYTF.

V gene TRBV5-6 combines with J gene TRBJ1-5; 9 nucleotides match TRBD1. The V gene's germline CDR1 is SGHDT and CDR2 YYEEEE. V dropped 4 bases and J dropped 10; count of bases not matched to a gene: 15. The CDR3 extends over 16 amino acids. CDR3 region: CASSAYSGTGFLPQHF. CDR3 sequence (DNA): TGTGCCAGCAGCGCCTACTCCGGGACAGGGTTTCTTCCCCAGCATTTT.

V and J are TRBV15 and TRBJ2-3; D gene unclear. The V and J ends lost 2 bases and 2 bases respectively, with 14 bases between them. Germline CDR1 and CDR2: LNHNV and YYDKDF (reference sequence). The CDR3 is 16 amino acids. The CDR3 coding sequence is TGTGCCACCAGCAGATTCGCTATCGTCGCCACAGATACGCAGTATTTT. The encoded protein is CATSRFAIVATDTQYF.